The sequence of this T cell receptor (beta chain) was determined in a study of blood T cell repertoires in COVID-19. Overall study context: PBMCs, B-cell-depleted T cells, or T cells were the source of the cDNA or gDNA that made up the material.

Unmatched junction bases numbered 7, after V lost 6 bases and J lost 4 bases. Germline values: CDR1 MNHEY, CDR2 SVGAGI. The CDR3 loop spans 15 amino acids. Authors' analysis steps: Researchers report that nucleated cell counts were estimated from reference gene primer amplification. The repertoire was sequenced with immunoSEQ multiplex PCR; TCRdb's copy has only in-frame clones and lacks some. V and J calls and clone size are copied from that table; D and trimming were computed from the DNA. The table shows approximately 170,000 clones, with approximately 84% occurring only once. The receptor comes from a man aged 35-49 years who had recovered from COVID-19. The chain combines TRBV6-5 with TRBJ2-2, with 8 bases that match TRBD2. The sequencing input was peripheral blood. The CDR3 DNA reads TGTGCCAGCAGATACGGGGGGGCCGGCACCGGGGAGCTGTTTTTT. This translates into CASRYGGAGTGELFF.